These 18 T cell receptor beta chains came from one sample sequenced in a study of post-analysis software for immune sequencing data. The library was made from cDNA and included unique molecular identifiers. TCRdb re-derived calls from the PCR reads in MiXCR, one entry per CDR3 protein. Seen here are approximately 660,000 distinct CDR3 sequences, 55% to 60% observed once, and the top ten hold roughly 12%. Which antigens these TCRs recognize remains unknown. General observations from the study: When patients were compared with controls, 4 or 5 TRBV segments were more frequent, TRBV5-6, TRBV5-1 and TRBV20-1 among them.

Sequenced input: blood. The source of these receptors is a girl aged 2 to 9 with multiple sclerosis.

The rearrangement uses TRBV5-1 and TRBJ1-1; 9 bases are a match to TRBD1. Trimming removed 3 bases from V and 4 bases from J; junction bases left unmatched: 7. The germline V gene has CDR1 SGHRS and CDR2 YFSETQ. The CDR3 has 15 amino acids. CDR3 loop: CASSWGGQGGTEAFF. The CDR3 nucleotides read TGCGCCAGCAGCTGGGGGGGACAGGGAGGCACTGAAGCTTTCTTT.

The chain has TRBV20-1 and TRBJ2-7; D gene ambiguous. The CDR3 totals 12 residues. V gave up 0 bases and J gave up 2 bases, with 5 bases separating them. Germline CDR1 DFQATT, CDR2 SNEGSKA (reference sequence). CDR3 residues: CSAREATYEQYF. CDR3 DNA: TGCAGTGCTAGAGAGGCCACCTACGAGCAGTACTTC.

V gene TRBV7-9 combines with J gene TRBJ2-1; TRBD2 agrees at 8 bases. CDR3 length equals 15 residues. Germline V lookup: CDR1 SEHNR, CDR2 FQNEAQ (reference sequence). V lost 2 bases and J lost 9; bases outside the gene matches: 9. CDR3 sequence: CASSLPGGPVSEQFF. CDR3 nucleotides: TGTGCCAGCAGCTTACCGGGGGGGCCTGTCAGTGAGCAGTTCTTC.

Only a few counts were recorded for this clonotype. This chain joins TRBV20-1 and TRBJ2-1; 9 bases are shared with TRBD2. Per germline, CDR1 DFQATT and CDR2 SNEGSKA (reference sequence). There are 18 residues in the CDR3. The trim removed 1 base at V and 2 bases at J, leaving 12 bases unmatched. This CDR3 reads CSARVHGETSGPYNEQFF. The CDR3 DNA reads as TGCAGTGCTAGAGTCCACGGGGAGACTAGCGGACCCTACAATGAGCAGTTCTTC.

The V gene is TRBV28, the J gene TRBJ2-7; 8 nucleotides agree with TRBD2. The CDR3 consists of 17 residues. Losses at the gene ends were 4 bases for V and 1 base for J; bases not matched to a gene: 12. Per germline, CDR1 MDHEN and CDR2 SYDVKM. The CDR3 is CASSSPIPGRASYEQYF. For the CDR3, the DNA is TGTGCCAGCAGTTCCCCAATCCCCGGGAGGGCATCCTACGAGCAGTACTTC.

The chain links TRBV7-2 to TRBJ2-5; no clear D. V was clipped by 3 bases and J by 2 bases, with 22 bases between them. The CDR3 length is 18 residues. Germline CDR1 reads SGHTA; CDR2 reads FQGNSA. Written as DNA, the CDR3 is TGTGCCAGCAGCTTCGGCACCCACGGGCGGAAGGGACAAGAGACCCAGTACTTC. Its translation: CASSFGTHGRKGQETQYF.

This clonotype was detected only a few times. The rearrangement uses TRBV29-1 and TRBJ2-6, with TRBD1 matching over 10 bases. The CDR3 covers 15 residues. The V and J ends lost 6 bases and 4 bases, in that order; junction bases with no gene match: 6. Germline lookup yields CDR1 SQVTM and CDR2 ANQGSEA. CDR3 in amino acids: CSVRTGGSGANVLTF. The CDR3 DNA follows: TGCAGCGTCCGGACAGGGGGAAGCGGGGCCAACGTCCTGACTTTC. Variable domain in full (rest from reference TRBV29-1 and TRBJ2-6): SAVISQKPSRDICQRGTSLTIQCQVDSQVTMMFWYRQQPGQSLTLIATANQGSEATYESGFVIDKFPISRPNLTFSTLTVSNMSPEDSSIYLCSVRTGGSGANVLTFGAGSRLTVL.

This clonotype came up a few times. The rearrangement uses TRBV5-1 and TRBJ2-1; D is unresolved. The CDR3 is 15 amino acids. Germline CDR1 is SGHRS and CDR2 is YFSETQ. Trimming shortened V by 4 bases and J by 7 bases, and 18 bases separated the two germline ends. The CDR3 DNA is TGCGCCAGCAGCCGGAATAGGGCAGATATTAATGAGCAGTTCTTC. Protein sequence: CASSRNRADINEQFF.

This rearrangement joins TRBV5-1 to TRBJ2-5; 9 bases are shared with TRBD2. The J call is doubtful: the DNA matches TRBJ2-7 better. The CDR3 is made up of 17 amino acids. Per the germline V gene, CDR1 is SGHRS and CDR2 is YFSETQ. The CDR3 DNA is TGCGCCAGCAGCCCTCAGACTAGCGGCCTAGTCTCCTACGAGCAGTACTTC. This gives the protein CASSPQTSGLVSYEQYF.

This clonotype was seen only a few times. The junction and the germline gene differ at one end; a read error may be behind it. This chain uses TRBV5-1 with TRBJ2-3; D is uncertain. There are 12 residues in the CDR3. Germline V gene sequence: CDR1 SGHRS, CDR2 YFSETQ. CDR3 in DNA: TGTGCCAGCAGTGCGGGCACAGATACGCAGTATTTT. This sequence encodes CASSAGTDTQYF.

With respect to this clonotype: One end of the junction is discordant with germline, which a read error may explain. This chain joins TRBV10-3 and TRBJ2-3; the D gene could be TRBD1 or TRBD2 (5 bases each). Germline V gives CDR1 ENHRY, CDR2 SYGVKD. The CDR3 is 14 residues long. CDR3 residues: CAISAGAGTDTQYF. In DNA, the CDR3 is TGCGCCATCAGTGCCGGGGCTGGCACAGATACGCAGTATTTT.

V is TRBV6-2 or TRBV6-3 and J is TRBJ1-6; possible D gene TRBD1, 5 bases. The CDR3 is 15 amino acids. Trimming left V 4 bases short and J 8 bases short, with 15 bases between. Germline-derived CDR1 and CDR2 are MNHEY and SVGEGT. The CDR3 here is CASSSGAVGDSPLHF. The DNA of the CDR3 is TGTGCCAGCAGTTCCGGGGCCGTGGGAGATTCACCCCTCCACTTT.

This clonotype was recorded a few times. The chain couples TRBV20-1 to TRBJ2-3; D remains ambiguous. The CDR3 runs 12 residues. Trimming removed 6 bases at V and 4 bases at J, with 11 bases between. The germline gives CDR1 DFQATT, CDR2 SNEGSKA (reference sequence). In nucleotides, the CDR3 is TGCAGTGCACTGAAGGAGCCAGATACGCAGTATTTT. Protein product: CSALKEPDTQYF.

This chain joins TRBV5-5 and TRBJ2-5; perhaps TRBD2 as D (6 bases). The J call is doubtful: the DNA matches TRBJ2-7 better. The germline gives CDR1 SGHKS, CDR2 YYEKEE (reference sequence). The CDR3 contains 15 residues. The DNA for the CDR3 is TGTGCCAGCAGCTACCCCCTAGCGATGCCTGACGAGCAGTACTTC. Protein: CASSYPLAMPDEQYF.

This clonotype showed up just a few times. CDR3: CATSRDRRTEAFF. In nucleotides, the CDR3 is TGTGCCACCAGCAGAGATCGTCGTACTGAAGCTTTCTTT. The V gene is TRBV15, the J gene TRBJ1-1, with D hard to call. This CDR3 comprises 13 residues. CDR1 LNHNV and CDR2 YYDKDF come from the germline V gene (reference sequence). The germline V and J ends were trimmed by 0 bases and 5 bases, with 7 bases remaining between them.

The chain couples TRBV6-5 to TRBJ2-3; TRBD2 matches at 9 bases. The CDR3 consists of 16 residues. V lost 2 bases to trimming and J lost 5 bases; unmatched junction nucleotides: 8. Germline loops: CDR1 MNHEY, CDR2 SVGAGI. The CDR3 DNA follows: TGTGCCAGCAGTTACGTGTTAGCGGGAGCTTTAGATACGCAGTATTTT. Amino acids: CASSYVLAGALDTQYF.

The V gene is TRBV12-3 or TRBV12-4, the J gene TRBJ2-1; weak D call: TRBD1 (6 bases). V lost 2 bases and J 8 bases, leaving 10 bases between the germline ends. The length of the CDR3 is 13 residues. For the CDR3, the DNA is TGTGCCAGCAGTTTACAGGGGTCCGATGAGCAGTTCTTC. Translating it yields CASSLQGSDEQFF.

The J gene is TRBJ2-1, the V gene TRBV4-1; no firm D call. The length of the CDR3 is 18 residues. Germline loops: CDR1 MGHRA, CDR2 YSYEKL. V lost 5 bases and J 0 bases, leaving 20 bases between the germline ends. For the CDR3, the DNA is TGCGCCAGCAGCTTCAACCCCCAACAGATGAGCTCCTACAATGAGCAGTTCTTC. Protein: CASSFNPQQMSSYNEQFF.